The clone carrying this T cell receptor (beta chain) occurred a few times. These data originate in a study of T-cell reconstitution after alpha-beta-depleted transplantation in children. J gave up 4 bases and V 7 bases, and 10 bases lay outside the gene matches. CDR1 is SGHRS and CDR2 is YFSETQ in the germline V gene. This CDR3 has 15 residues. Unique molecular identifiers were incorporated when the TCRbeta library was constructed. TCRdb itself ran the PCR reads through MiXCR, one entry per CDR3 protein. The data contain about 610,000 distinct CDR3 sequences, about 10% of them singletons. This specimen consisted of PBMCs from the stem cell graft donor, obtained from the stem cell graft. The clonotype originates from a human donor who donated a stem cell graft to a child with acute myeloid leukemia. The chain employs TRBV5-1 and TRBJ2-2; the match to TRBD1 covers 7 bases. CDR3 residues: CASRILQGTTGELFF. The CDR3 DNA follows: TGCGCCAGCCGAATATTACAGGGGACCACCGGGGAGCTGTTTTTT. The variable domain in full, completed from reference TRBV5-1 and TRBJ2-2, reads KAGVTQTPRYLIKTRGQQVTLSCSPISGHRSVSWYQQTPGQGLQFLFEYFSETQRNKGNFPGRFSGRQFSNSRSEMNVSTLELGDSALYLCASRILQGTTGELFFGEGSRLTVL.